One and the same sample provided the 23 T cell receptor beta chains below, sequenced in a study of cytomegalovirus exposure and HLA in healthy donors. Some clones are missing from TCRdb's copy, which holds only in-frame ones; the method was immunoSEQ multiplex PCR. Among 95,000 to 150,000 clones, around 94% were seen once, and the ten largest hold more than 0.9%. Sequences were obtained from PBMCs. These receptors originate from a woman between 18 and 29 years old in good health and CMV-seronegative.

The chain recombines TRBV27 with TRBJ1-1; possibly TRBD1 for D (5 bases). The CDR3 covers 14 residues. Germline V gene data show CDR1 as MNHEY and CDR2 as SMNVEV (reference sequence). With 3 bases removed from V and 10 bases from J, the gap between germline ends came to 18 bases. CDR3: CASSFPDRPGRAFF. The CDR3 DNA reads TGTGCCAGCAGTTTCCCCGACAGACCTGGACGAGCTTTCTTT.

V usage is TRBV19 and J usage is TRBJ1-4; perhaps TRBD1 as D (6 bases). The CDR3 runs to 14 residues. CDR1 is LNHDA and CDR2 is SQIVND in the germline V gene (reference sequence). V was clipped by 8 bases and J by 5 bases, with 15 bases between them. CDR3 sequence reads: CASQRSQGNEKLFF. DNA for the CDR3: TGTGCCAGTCAAAGGTCGCAGGGGAATGAAAAACTGTTTTTT. Full variable domain (remainder filled in from reference TRBV19 and TRBJ1-4): DGGITQSPKYLFRKEGQNVTLSCEQNLNHDAMYWYRQDPGQGLRLIYYSQIVNDFQKGDIAEGYSVSREKKESFPLTVTSAQKNPTAFYLCASQRSQGNEKLFFGSGTQLSVL.

This chain joins TRBV30 and TRBJ1-1; D gene unclear. The CDR3 loop spans 13 amino acids. Germline CDR1 reads GTSNPN; CDR2 reads SVGIG (reference sequence). V lost 0 bases and J lost 2, with 7 bases in between. DNA for the CDR3: TGTGCCTGGAGTGTACAGCCAAACACTGAAGCTTTCTTT. This translates into CAWSVQPNTEAFF.

The V gene is TRBV5-1, the J gene TRBJ1-4; possible D gene TRBD1, 5 bases. CDR1 is SGHRS, CDR2 YFSETQ, per germline. The CDR3 is made up of 15 amino acids. Deletions cut 0 bases from V and 5 bases from J, with 11 bases between. The CDR3 region has the DNA TGCGCCAGCAGCTTGGAGGCAGGGCTAAATGAAAAACTGTTTTTT. Its translation is CASSLEAGLNEKLFF.

The chain's CDR3 is CASSPQGTYGYTF. CDR3 nucleotides: TGTGCCAGCAGTCCACAGGGGACGTATGGCTACACCTTC. The chain couples TRBV28 to TRBJ1-2; 7 nucleotides agree with TRBD1. The trim removed 5 bases at V and 5 bases at J, leaving 5 bases unmatched. CDR3 length equals 13 residues. Germline V gives CDR1 MDHEN, CDR2 SYDVKM.

The chain combines TRBV5-4 with TRBJ1-2; maybe TRBD1 (6 bases). Between the trimmed V and J ends, which lost 4 bases and 8 bases, there was a span of 18 bases. Germline V gene sequence: CDR1 SGHNT, CDR2 YYREEE (reference sequence). This CDR3 contains 14 residues. The CDR3 sequence is CASSTANRESGYTF. The CDR3 coding sequence is TGTGCCAGCAGCACGGCCAACAGGGAAAGCGGCTACACCTTC.

The chain couples TRBV7-8 to TRBJ1-2; D not certain. V gave up 1 base and J gave up 4 bases, with 10 bases separating them. This CDR3 comprises 14 residues. Germline CDR1 SGHVS, CDR2 FQNEAQ. CDR3 nucleotides: TGTGCCAGCAGCTTAGAGGCAGGCCCCTATGGCTACACCTTC. As protein: CASSLEAGPYGYTF.

CDR3 loop: CASSWTGGAQPQHF. The CDR3 nucleotides are TGTGCCAGCAGCTGGACAGGGGGAGCTCAGCCCCAGCATTTT. The chain combines TRBV5-5 with TRBJ1-5; TRBD1 agrees at 10 bases. This CDR3 region has 14 residues. V trimming: 3 bases; J trimming: 6 bases; junction bases outside the gene matches: 3. CDR1 and CDR2 from the germline V gene are SGHKS and YYEKEE (reference sequence).

V and J are TRBV7-8 and TRBJ2-5; 7 nucleotides match TRBD2. CDR3 length: 17 amino acids. The V gene end was trimmed by 4 bases and the J gene end by 1 base; junction bases not matched to a gene: 12. In germline, CDR1 is SGHVS, CDR2 FQNEAQ. The CDR3 here is CASSSRWEGRFQETQYF. The CDR3 DNA reads TGTGCCAGCAGCTCCCGGTGGGAGGGGAGATTCCAAGAGACCCAGTACTTC.

The chain combines TRBV7-2 with TRBJ2-3; maybe TRBD2 (5 bases). Trimming removed 6 bases from V and 2 bases from J, with 6 bases in between. The CDR3 loop spans 12 amino acids. Germline CDR1 is SGHTA and CDR2 is FQGNSA. CDR3 sequence reads: CASREVTDTQYF. CDR3 nucleotide sequence: TGTGCCAGCAGGGAGGTCACAGATACGCAGTATTTT.

The chain links TRBV7-2 to TRBJ2-1, with TRBD2 matching over 7 bases. The CDR3 covers 15 residues. V lost 1 base to trimming and J lost 7 bases; unmatched junction nucleotides: 7. Germline V gene sequence: CDR1 SGHTA, CDR2 FQGNSA. CDR3 bases: TGTGCCAGCAGCTTAGTAGGCGGGGGAGGGAATGAGCAGTTCTTC. Translated, it gives CASSLVGGGGNEQFF.

This chain uses TRBV28 with TRBJ2-7; TRBD1 might be the D (5 bases). The CDR3 is made up of 15 amino acids. Trimming cost V 6 bases and J 0 bases, with 15 bases left between them. Germline CDR1 is MDHEN and CDR2 is SYDVKM. The CDR3 loop reads CASRRSGLSSYEQYF. DNA of the CDR3: TGTGCCAGCAGACGATCAGGGTTGAGCTCCTACGAGCAGTACTTC.

The V call is TRBV5-4, the J call TRBJ1-2; D gene uncertain. Trimming cost V 3 bases and J 2 bases, with 17 bases left between them. The length of the CDR3 is 16 residues. The germline V gene encodes CDR1 SGHNT and CDR2 YYREEE (reference sequence). The CDR3 loop reads CASSSRAPRENYGYTF. As DNA, the CDR3 is TGTGCCAGCAGCTCACGGGCTCCCCGGGAGAACTATGGCTACACCTTC.

This rearrangement joins TRBV9 to TRBJ1-6; D gene ambiguous. Trimming stripped 3 bases from V and 0 bases from J, with 13 bases between. CDR3 length: 17 amino acids. CDR1 is SGDLS, CDR2 YYNGEE, per germline. CDR3 in amino acids: CASSAMQVYSYNSPLHF. For the CDR3, the DNA is TGTGCCAGCAGCGCCATGCAGGTCTACTCCTATAATTCACCCCTCCACTTT.

The chain couples TRBV5-6 to TRBJ2-1; no clear D gene. Trimming took 5 bases from V and 8 from J, leaving 8 bases between them. The CDR3 runs to 11 residues. Germline V lookup: CDR1 SGHDT, CDR2 YYEEEE. The CDR3 region has the DNA TGTGCCAGCAGTTCGGTCGATGAGCAGTTCTTC. Translation gives CASSSVDEQFF.

This chain uses TRBV6-5 with TRBJ1-6, with no clear D. The V gene lost 5 bases and the J gene lost 7 bases, with 12 bases spanning the gap. Germline-derived CDR1 and CDR2 are MNHEY and SVGAGI. The CDR3 consists of 14 residues. DNA of the CDR3: TGTGCCAGCAGTGAGGAGTTTTCCAATTCACCCCTCCACTTT. This sequence encodes CASSEEFSNSPLHF.

J is TRBJ2-7 and V is TRBV30, with a tentative D call TRBD1 (5 bases). The CDR3 spans 12 residues. V shed 5 bases and J shed 2 bases, with 10 bases lying between them. The germline CDR1 and CDR2 sequences are GTSNPN and SVGIG (reference sequence). CDR3 in amino acids: CAWQGYAYEQYF. CDR3 coding DNA: TGTGCCTGGCAGGGCTACGCCTACGAGCAGTACTTC.

This sequence joins TRBV9 and TRBJ2-7, with a possible D match to TRBD2 (6 bases). The V and J ends lost 2 bases and 3 bases respectively, with 18 bases between them. The germline V gene encodes CDR1 SGDLS and CDR2 YYNGEE. The CDR3 covers 16 residues. CDR3 sequence: CASSVGSHGGYYEQYF. Here the CDR3 DNA reads TGTGCCAGCAGCGTCGGATCTCACGGAGGGTACTACGAGCAGTACTTC.

This rearrangement joins TRBV18 to TRBJ1-1; D perhaps matches TRBD1 (5 bases). The CDR3 totals 19 residues. Germline CDR1 is KGHSH and CDR2 is LQKENI. V was cut by 4 bases and J by 1 base, with 25 bases left in between. Here the CDR3 reads CASSLYRAGGPRWNTEAFF. The CDR3 DNA sequence: TGTGCCAGCTCACTCTACAGAGCCGGGGGTCCTCGATGGAACACTGAAGCTTTCTTT.

This clone was counted once. Mismatch with germline at one junction end may stem from a read error. In DNA, the CDR3 is TGTGCCAGCAGCTTGACCGGGACTCCCAACGCCAGATTT. Amino acids: CASSLTGTPNARF. The chain employs TRBV5-6 and TRBJ2-3, with D possibly matching TRBD2 (6 bases). This CDR3 is 13 amino acids long. Per the germline V gene, CDR1 is SGHDT and CDR2 is YYEEEE.

The gene calls are TRBV19 and TRBJ1-2; 7 bases are shared with TRBD1. V was pared by 3 bases and J by 7 bases, with 8 bases of the junction left unmatched. CDR1 is LNHDA, CDR2 SQIVND, per germline (reference sequence). CDR3 size: 14 residues. DNA for the CDR3: TGTGCCAGTAGTATCACCGGGACAGCCGGTGGCTACACCTTC. Translating it yields CASSITGTAGGYTF.

Regarding this clone: Within the sample, other DNA sequences also encode this same CDR3. This chain connects TRBV10-3 to TRBJ1-5; 8 bases are shared with TRBD1. This CDR3 comprises 14 residues. The junction had 8 bases not matched to a gene; V was cut back by 6 bases and J by 7 bases. Germline-derived CDR1 and CDR2 are ENHRY and SYGVKD. Here the CDR3 reads CAISLGQGNQPQHF. The CDR3 bases are TGTGCCATCAGCCTCGGACAGGGTAACCAGCCCCAGCATTTT.

This clone was observed a single time. The rearrangement uses TRBV30 and TRBJ1-1; TRBD1 is a possible D gene (5 bases). V was pared by 0 bases and J by 6 bases, with 14 bases between. Per the germline V gene, CDR1 is GTSNPN and CDR2 is SVGIG (reference sequence). This CDR3 has 14 residues. This CDR3 reads CAWSVLTQGAEAFF. Written as DNA, the CDR3 is TGTGCCTGGAGTGTCCTAACCCAGGGCGCTGAAGCTTTCTTT. Together with reference TRBV30 and TRBJ1-1, the CDR3 gives the full variable domain: SQTIHQWPATLVQPVGSPLSLECTVEGTSNPNLYWYRQAAGRGLQLLFYSVGIGQISSEVPQNLSASRPQDRQFILSSKKLLLSDSGFYLCAWSVLTQGAEAFFGQGTRLTVV.